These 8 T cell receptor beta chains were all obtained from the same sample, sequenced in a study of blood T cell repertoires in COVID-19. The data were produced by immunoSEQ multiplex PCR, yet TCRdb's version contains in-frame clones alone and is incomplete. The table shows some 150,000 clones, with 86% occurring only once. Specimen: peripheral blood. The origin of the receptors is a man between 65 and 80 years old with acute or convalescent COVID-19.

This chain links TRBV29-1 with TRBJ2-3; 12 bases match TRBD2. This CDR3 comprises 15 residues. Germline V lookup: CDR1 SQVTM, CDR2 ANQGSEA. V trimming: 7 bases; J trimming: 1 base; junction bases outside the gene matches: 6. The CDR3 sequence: CSETSGSSGTDTQYF. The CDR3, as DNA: TGCAGCGAGACTAGCGGGAGCAGCGGCACAGATACGCAGTATTTT.

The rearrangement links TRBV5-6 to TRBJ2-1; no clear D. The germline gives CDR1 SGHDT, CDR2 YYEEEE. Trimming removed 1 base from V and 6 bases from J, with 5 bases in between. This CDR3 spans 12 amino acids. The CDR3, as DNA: TGTGCCAGCAGCTTGATGCGCAATGAGCAGTTCTTC. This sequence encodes CASSLMRNEQFF.

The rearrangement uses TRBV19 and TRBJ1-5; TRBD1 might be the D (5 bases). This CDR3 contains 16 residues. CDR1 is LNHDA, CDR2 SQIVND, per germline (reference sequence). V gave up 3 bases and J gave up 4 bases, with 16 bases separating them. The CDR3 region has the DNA TGTGCCAGTAGTATCGGTCGGCAGGGCAGGAATCAGCCCCAGCATTTT. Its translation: CASSIGRQGRNQPQHF.

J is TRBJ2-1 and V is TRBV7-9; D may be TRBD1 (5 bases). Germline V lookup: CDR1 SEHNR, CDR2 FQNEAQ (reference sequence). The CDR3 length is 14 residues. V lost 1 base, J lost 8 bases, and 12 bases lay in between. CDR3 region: CASSLVGRADEQFF. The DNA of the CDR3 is TGTGCCAGCAGCTTAGTTGGCAGGGCTGATGAGCAGTTCTTC.

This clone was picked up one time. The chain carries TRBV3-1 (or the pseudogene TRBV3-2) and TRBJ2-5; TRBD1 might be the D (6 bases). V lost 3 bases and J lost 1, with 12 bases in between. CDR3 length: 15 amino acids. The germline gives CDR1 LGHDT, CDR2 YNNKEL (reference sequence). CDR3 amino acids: CASSHFQGTQETQYF. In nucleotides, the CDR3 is TGTGCCAGCAGCCACTTCCAGGGGACCCAAGAGACCCAGTACTTC.

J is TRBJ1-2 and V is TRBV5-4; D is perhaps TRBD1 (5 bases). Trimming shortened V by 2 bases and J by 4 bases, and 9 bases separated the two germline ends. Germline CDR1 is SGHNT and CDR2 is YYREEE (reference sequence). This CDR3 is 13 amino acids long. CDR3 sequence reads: CASSFRVGYGYTF. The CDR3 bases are TGTGCCAGCAGCTTCAGGGTCGGCTATGGCTACACCTTC.

The CDR3 DNA sequence: TGTGCCACCAGTGATGGGTCAGGAGGACAGGGGATTTCAGATACGCAGTATTTT. Protein sequence: CATSDGSGGQGISDTQYF. The chain links TRBV24-1 to TRBJ2-3; 9 bases line up with TRBD1. Germline trimming cut 3 bases from V and 4 bases from J; bases unmatched to any gene: 13. In germline, CDR1 is KGHDR, CDR2 SFDVKD. The CDR3 loop spans 18 amino acids.

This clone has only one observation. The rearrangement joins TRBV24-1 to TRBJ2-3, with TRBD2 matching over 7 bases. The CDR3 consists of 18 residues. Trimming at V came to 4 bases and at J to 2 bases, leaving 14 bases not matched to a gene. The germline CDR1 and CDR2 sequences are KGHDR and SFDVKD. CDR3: CATSDPTPGTTNTDTQYF. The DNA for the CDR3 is TGTGCCACCAGTGACCCCACTCCCGGGACTACCAACACAGATACGCAGTATTTT.